Listed below are T cell receptor beta chains from one sample, sequenced in a study of control samples from healthy donors and cancer patients. The method was immunoSEQ multiplex PCR; TCRdb's version includes in-frame clones alone and lacks a portion of them. Of more than 100,000 clones listed, 80% to 95% are singletons. The sequencing sample was made of blood. These TCRs come from a man aged 18 to 30 in good health. CDR3s include the opening cysteine and the closing phenylalanine or tryptophan. Each record gives: D gene, CDR3 length, J gene, clone size, V gene, CDR3 DNA, CDR3 protein. D genes are given only for firm matches. The listing skips clone size in some rows; elsewhere it reads once, few, many or a size class.

TRBD1	13	TRBJ2-4	.	TRBV15	TGTGCCACCGCCCGGGACAGGGGAAACATTCAGTACTTC	CATARDRGNIQYF
.	15	TRBJ1-4	.	TRBV10-3	TGTGCCATCAGTGAGTCCGCGACAGGCGGTGAAAAACTGTTTTTT	CAISESATGGEKLFF
.	15	TRBJ2-3	once	TRBV5-5	TGTGCCAGCAGCTTGCGAGGGGCTGGGACAGATACGCAGTATTTT	CASSLRGAGTDTQYF
.	14	TRBJ2-5	.	TRBV5-4	TGTGCCAGCAGCTATTCGGTCGGGCAAGAGACCCAGTACTTC	CASSYSVGQETQYF
TRBD1	11	TRBJ2-3	.	TRBV2	TGTGCCAGCAGGGACAGGGAAACGCAGTATTTT	CASRDRETQYF
.	14	TRBJ1-2	.	TRBV9	TGTGCCAGCAGCGTAGAACCAGGGGTCTATGGCTACACCTTC	CASSVEPGVYGYTF
.	13	TRBJ2-3	few	TRBV6-4	TGTGCCAGCAGTGTAGCGGGCACAGATACGCAGTATTTT	CASSVAGTDTQYF
.	15	TRBJ1-3	.	TRBV5-1	TGCGCCAGCAGCTTGGGACAGATCTCTGGAAACACCATATATTTT	CASSLGQISGNTIYF
.	16	TRBJ1-3	.	TRBV4-1	TGCGCCAGCAGCCAAATAGGGGTAAGCTCTGGAAACACCATATATTTT	CASSQIGVSSGNTIYF
TRBD1	15	TRBJ1-4	few	TRBV7-9	TGTGCCAGCAGCACAAGGCTGGACAGGGTGGAAAAACTGTTTTTT	CASSTRLDRVEKLFF
.	14	TRBJ2-3	.	TRBV6-5	TGTGCCAGCAGCCAGGGTATTAGCACAGATACGCAGTATTTT	CASSQGISTDTQYF
TRBD1	15	TRBJ2-7	.	TRBV4-1	TGCGCCAGCAGCCAAGTGGGACAGGGGTTTTGGGAGCAGTACTTC	CASSQVGQGFWEQYF
.	13	TRBJ1-4	.	TRBV19	TGTGCCAGTAGTAAGGGGGGCAGTGAAAAACTGTTTTTT	CASSKGGSEKLFF
.	14	TRBJ2-7	.	TRBV4-1	TGCGCCAGCAGCCAAGCCCCAGGTCCTTACGAGCAGTACTTC	CASSQAPGPYEQYF
.	14	TRBJ1-1	.	TRBV4-1	TGCGCCAGCAGCCAAGTAAACGGAAACACTGAAGCTTTCTTT	CASSQVNGNTEAFF
TRBD2	15	TRBJ2-5	.	TRBV5-8	TGTGCCAGCAGCTCGGGGGGGAGAGGGCAAGAGACCCAGTACTTC	CASSSGGRGQETQYF
.	15	TRBJ2-5	.	TRBV4-3	TGCGCCAGCAGCCAAGGGACCGGGAGCCAAGAGACCCAGTACTTC	CASSQGTGSQETQYF
.	13	TRBJ2-5	.	TRBV7-9	TGTGCCAGCAGACTTATGGGCCAAGAGACCCAGTACTTC	CASRLMGQETQYF
.	15	TRBJ2-1	.	TRBV7-9	TGTGCCAGCAGCTTACAAGGGCCTTCCTACAATGAGCAGTTCTTC	CASSLQGPSYNEQFF
.	14	TRBJ2-1	.	TRBV7-3	TGTGCCAGCAGCTTATTTGGTTCGTTCAATGAGCAGTTCTTC	CASSLFGSFNEQFF
.	16	TRBJ1-4	.	TRBV3-1/TRBV3-2	TGTGCCAGCAGCCAGCTCCAGGGGTGGTCTAATGAAAAACTGTTTTTT	CASSQLQGWSNEKLFF
.	12	TRBJ2-1	.	TRBV7-9	TGTGCCAGCAGCTTAGCTGGGCATGAGCAGTTCTTC	CASSLAGHEQFF
.	15	TRBJ1-5	.	TRBV7-2	TGTGCCAGCTCCGAGGAGGTGGGCCAGGGTGAGCCCCAGCATTTT	CASSEEVGQGEPQHF
.	14	TRBJ1-5	once	TRBV6-5	TGTGCCAGCAGTTACGTCAAAGGTGCTCAGCCCCAGCATTTT	CASSYVKGAQPQHF
TRBD1	13	TRBJ1-5	.	TRBV12-3/TRBV12-4	TGTGCCAGTGATGGACAGGGCAATCAGCCCCAGCATTTT	CASDGQGNQPQHF
.	13	TRBJ2-3	.	TRBV29-1	TGCAGCGTTCCGGGACAACCTCCGGATACGCAGTATTTT	CSVPGQPPDTQYF
TRBD2	14	TRBJ2-1	.	TRBV29-1	TGCAGCGTTGGACGGGAGGGCTCCTACAATGAGCAGTTCTTC	CSVGREGSYNEQFF
TRBD1	15	TRBJ2-2	.	TRBV6-5	TGTGCCAGCCGCCAGGGGGCGACAGCGCCCGGGGAGCTGTTTTTT	CASRQGATAPGELFF
.	14	TRBJ2-3	.	TRBV5-8	TGTGCCAGCAGCCGTGGACAGCTCACAGATACGCAGTATTTT	CASSRGQLTDTQYF
.	15	TRBJ1-6	.	TRBV10-1	TGCGCCAGCAGTGAGTCGCGAGGGCGACGGTCACCCCTCCACTTT	CASSESRGRRSPLHF
TRBD1	13	TRBJ2-7	.	TRBV12-3/TRBV12-4	TGTGCCAGTGGGACAGGGGGTCCCTACGAGCAGTACTTC	CASGTGGPYEQYF
.	12	TRBJ2-5	.	TRBV12-5	TGTGCTAGTGGCAAGACGGGAGAGACCCAGTACTTC	CASGKTGETQYF
TRBD1	17	TRBJ2-2	.	TRBV18	TGTGCCAGCTCACCAGCCGCAACCGGGACAGGGAGCGGGGAGCTGTTTTTT	CASSPAATGTGSGELFF
.	15	TRBJ2-1	.	TRBV28	TGTGCCAGCTCGCCAGTCACTAGCTCCTACAATGAGCAGTTCTTC	CASSPVTSSYNEQFF
TRBD1	12	TRBJ1-2	.	TRBV6-5	TGTGCCAGCGGACAGGGGAGACATGGCTACACCTTC	CASGQGRHGYTF
TRBD2	16	TRBJ2-3	.	TRBV4-1	TGCGCCAGCAGTCCCAACACAGCGGGGGTCACAGATACGCAGTATTTT	CASSPNTAGVTDTQYF
.	18	TRBJ2-6	.	TRBV4-3	TGCGCCAGCAGCCAAGTAAAATTGAGCCGCTCTGGGGCCAACGTCCTGACTTTC	CASSQVKLSRSGANVLTF
TRBD1	15	TRBJ1-6	.	TRBV5-4	TGTGCCAGCAGCTTGGACAGGGGGTATAATTCACCCCTCCACTTT	CASSLDRGYNSPLHF
TRBD2	19	TRBJ2-4	once	TRBV11-2	TGTGCCAGCAGAGAGGGGACTAGCGGGGGGATAATAGCCAAAAACATTCAGTACTTC	CASREGTSGGIIAKNIQYF
TRBD1	13	TRBJ1-6	.	TRBV5-6	TGTGCCAGCACCCTAGGGACAGCCTCACCCCTCCACTTT	CASTLGTASPLHF
.	14	TRBJ2-1	.	TRBV7-9	TGTGCCAGCAGCGTTTACAGGGATCGTGATTGGCAGTTCTTC	CASSVYRDRDWQFF
.	17	TRBJ2-2	.	TRBV28	TGTGCCAGCAGTTTATCCTCCCCGACAACCGGCACCGGGGAGCTGTTTTTT	CASSLSSPTTGTGELFF
.	15	TRBJ2-3	.	TRBV2	TGTGCCAGCAGAACCCCGGGGCAGGGCGGAGATACGCAGTATTTT	CASRTPGQGGDTQYF
TRBD2	18	TRBJ2-2	.	TRBV4-1	TGCGCCAGCAGCCAAACCCAATTTAGCGGGAGGAACACCGGGGAGCTGTTTTTT	CASSQTQFSGRNTGELFF
.	13	TRBJ1-3	.	TRBV6-5	TGTGCCAGCACGACAGTCTACGGAAACACCATATATTTT	CASTTVYGNTIYF
.	15	TRBJ2-7	.	TRBV10-2	TGCGCCAGCAGTGAGTCAACAGGGTGGGCCTACGAGCAGTACTTC	CASSESTGWAYEQYF
.	14	TRBJ1-1	once	TRBV5-1	TGCGCCAGCAGCCCCGAAGGGGGAAACACTGAAGCTTTCTTT	CASSPEGGNTEAFF
TRBD2	15	TRBJ2-1	once	TRBV10-1	TGCGCCAGCAGTGATGGGCGGGGGGTGTACAATGAGCAGTTCTTC	CASSDGRGVYNEQFF
.	14	TRBJ1-5	.	TRBV15	TGTGCCACCAGCAGAGGGGGAGGGTATCAGCCCCAGCATTTT	CATSRGGGYQPQHF
TRBD1	15	TRBJ2-3	.	TRBV7-7	TGTGCTAGCAGCTTAGGGACAGATAGCACAGATACGCAGTATTTT	CASSLGTDSTDTQYF
.	14	TRBJ2-5	.	TRBV2	TGTGCCAGCAGGGGAAACTTGGGGCCTAAGACCCAGTACTTC	CASRGNLGPKTQYF
.	15	TRBJ1-2	.	TRBV2	TGTGCCAGCAGTGAAGTAGGGCACCTTGGCTATGGCTACACCTTC	CASSEVGHLGYGYTF
.	13	TRBJ1-5	.	TRBV3-1/TRBV3-2	TGTGCCAGCAGCCAAGATCTAATCCAGCCCCAGCATTTT	CASSQDLIQPQHF
TRBD1	15	TRBJ2-2	.	TRBV28	TGTGCCAGCAGTTTGTGGGACAGTTACACCGGGGAGCTGTTTTTT	CASSLWDSYTGELFF
.	15	TRBJ1-3	.	TRBV6-5	TGTGCCAGCAGGCTAACAGCGAGCTCTGGAAACACCATATATTTT	CASRLTASSGNTIYF
.	14	TRBJ2-5	.	TRBV5-1	TGCGCCAGCAGCTACCCGGGGGCGGAAGAGACCCAGTACTTC	CASSYPGAEETQYF
TRBD1	15	TRBJ1-3	.	TRBV9	TGTGCCAGCAGCGCGGGACAGGGGGCTGGAAACACCATATATTTT	CASSAGQGAGNTIYF
TRBD1	16	TRBJ2-6	.	TRBV29-1	TGCAGCGTGGCCGGGACAGGGGTCTCTGGGGCCAACGTCCTGACTTTC	CSVAGTGVSGANVLTF